This T cell receptor (beta chain) stems from a study of T cells in Graves' hyperthyroidism and ophthalmopathy. Study-wide results and caveats: Most clonotypes that expanded in the thyroid above 0.001 also showed up in blood.

RNA transcripts yielded amplified TCR beta CDR3 regions. The HTBI primer set was used in a first-round RT-PCR of the TCR CDR3. One entry per CDR3 protein results from TCRdb running MiXCR on the multiplex PCR reads. The data show hundreds of thousands of distinct CDR3 sequences, more than 14% seen once. This clonotype was recorded at least ten times. Its antigen is not identified. Trimming took 6 bases from V and 8 from J; bases not matched to a gene: 7. Germline-derived CDR1 and CDR2 are MDHEN and SYDVKM. The CDR3 has 15 residues. This chain joins TRBV28 and TRBJ2-1; 13 positions agree with TRBD2. This receptor was taken from a woman between 45 and 60 years old with Graves' ophthalmopathy. The sequenced sample was blood. CDR3 in amino acids: CASSRTSGSLDEQFF. CDR3 nucleotide sequence: TGTGCCAGCAGCAGGACTAGCGGGAGTCTGGATGAGCAGTTCTTC.